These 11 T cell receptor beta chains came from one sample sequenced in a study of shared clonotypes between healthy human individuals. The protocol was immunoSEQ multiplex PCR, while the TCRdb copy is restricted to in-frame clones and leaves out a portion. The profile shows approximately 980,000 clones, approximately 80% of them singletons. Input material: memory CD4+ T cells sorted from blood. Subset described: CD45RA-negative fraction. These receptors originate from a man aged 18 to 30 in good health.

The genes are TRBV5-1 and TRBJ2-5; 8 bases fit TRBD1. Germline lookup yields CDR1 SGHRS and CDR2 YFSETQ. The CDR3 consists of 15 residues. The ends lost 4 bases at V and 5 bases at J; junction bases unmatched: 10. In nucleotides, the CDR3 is TGCGCCAGCAGCAAGGTCCGGACAGGGCAGGAGACCCAGTACTTC. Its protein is CASSKVRTGQETQYF.

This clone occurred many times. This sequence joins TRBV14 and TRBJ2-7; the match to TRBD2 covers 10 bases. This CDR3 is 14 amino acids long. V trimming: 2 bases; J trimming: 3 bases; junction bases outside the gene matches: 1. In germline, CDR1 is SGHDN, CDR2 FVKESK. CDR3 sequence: CASSQRTSGYEQYF. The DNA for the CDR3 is TGTGCCAGCAGCCAAAGGACTAGCGGCTACGAGCAGTACTTC.

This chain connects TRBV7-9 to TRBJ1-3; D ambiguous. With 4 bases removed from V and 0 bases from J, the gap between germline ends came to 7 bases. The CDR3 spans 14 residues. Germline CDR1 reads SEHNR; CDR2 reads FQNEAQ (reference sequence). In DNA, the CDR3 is TGTGCCAGCAGCTCGGGGTTCTCTGGAAACACCATATATTTT. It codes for CASSSGFSGNTIYF.

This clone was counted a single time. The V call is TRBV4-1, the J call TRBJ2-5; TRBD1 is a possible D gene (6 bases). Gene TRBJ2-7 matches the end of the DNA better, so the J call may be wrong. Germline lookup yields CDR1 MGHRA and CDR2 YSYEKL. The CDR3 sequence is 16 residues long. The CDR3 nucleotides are TGCGCCAGCAGCCAAGGGGGCAGGGGAAGGGTCTACGAGCAGTACTTC. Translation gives CASSQGGRGRVYEQYF.

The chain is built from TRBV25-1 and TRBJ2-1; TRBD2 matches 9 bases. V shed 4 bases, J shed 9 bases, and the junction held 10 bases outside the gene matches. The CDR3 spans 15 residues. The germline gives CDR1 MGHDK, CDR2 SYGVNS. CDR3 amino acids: CASSVPGLALGEQFF. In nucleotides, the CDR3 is TGTGCCAGCAGTGTCCCGGGACTAGCCCTCGGTGAGCAGTTCTTC.

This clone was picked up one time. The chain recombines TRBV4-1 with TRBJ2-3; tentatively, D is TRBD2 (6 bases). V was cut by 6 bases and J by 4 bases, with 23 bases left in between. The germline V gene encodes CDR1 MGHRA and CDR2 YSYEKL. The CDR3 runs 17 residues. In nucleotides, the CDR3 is TGCGCCAGCAGGCCTATCTTTAGCGGATTGTTACCAGATACGCAGTATTTT. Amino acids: CASRPIFSGLLPDTQYF.

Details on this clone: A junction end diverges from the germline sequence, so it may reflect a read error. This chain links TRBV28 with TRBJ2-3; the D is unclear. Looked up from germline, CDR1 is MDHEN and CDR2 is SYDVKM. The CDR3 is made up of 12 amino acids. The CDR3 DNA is TGTGCCAGCAGCTGGACCGCTCTCGGGTGGGATTTT. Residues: CASSWTALGWDF.

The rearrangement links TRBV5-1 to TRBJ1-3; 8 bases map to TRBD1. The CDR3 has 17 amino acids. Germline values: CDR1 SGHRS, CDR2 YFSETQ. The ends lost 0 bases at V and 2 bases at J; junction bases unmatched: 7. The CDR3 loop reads CASSLGQGIVTGNTIYF. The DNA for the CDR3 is TGCGCCAGCAGCTTGGGACAGGGGATCGTGACTGGAAACACCATATATTTT.

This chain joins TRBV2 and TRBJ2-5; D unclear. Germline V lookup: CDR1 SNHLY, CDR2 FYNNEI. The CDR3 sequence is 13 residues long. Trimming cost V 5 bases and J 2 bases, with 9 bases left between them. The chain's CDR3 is CASSRHAQETQYF. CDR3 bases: TGTGCCAGCAGTCGACACGCACAAGAGACCCAGTACTTC.

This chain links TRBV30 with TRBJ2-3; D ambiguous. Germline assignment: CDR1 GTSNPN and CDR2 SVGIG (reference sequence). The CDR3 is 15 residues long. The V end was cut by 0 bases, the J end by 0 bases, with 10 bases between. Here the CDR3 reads CAWSVSEWSTDTQYF. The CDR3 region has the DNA TGTGCCTGGAGTGTAAGCGAGTGGAGCACAGATACGCAGTATTTT.

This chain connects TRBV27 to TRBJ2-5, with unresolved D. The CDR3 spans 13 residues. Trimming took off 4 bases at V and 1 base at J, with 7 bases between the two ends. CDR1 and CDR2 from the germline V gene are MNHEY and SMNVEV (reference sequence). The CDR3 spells CASSSRVQETQYF. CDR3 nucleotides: TGTGCCAGCAGTTCAAGAGTCCAAGAGACCCAGTACTTC.